Below, 25 T cell receptor beta chains from the same sample are listed, as sequenced in a study of shared clonotypes between healthy human individuals. TCRdb keeps only in-frame clones here, not all; method: immunoSEQ multiplex PCR. The repertoire includes millions of clones, roughly 95% of them detected once, and around 1.1% sits in the top ten. Naive CD8 cells, CD45RO-negative and positively selected for CCR7, excluded terminally differentiated effector memory CD45RA+ cells. The sequencing sample was made of naive CD8+ T cells sorted from blood. The receptors were sampled from a man in his late teens or twenties in good health.

The gene calls are TRBV27 and TRBJ1-1; unclear D gene. From germline, CDR1 is MNHEY and CDR2 SMNVEV (reference sequence). V was pared by 2 bases and J by 5 bases, with 12 bases between. The CDR3 sequence is 14 residues long. CDR3 sequence: CASSLEVGWTEAFF. The CDR3 coding sequence is TGTGCCAGCAGTTTAGAGGTGGGTTGGACTGAAGCTTTCTTT.

V and J are TRBV5-1 and TRBJ1-1; D might be TRBD1 (6 bases). This CDR3 is built from 13 residues. Germline CDR1 reads SGHRS; CDR2 reads YFSETQ. Trimming removed 2 bases from V and 3 bases from J, with 8 bases in between. Here the CDR3 DNA reads TGCGCCAGCAGCTTTGCAGGGGACACTGAAGCTTTCTTT. It yields the protein CASSFAGDTEAFF.

The chain has TRBV4-1 and TRBJ2-1; TRBD2 aligns across 10 bases. V was pared by 4 bases and J by 6 bases, with 6 bases of the junction left unmatched. CDR1 MGHRA and CDR2 YSYEKL come from the germline V gene. The CDR3 is 15 residues long. The CDR3 coding sequence is TGCGCCAGCAGCCCGCTAGCGGGAGTAGCCAATGAGCAGTTCTTC. This encodes CASSPLAGVANEQFF.

The chain couples TRBV2 to TRBJ2-7; 14 bases are shared with TRBD2. The CDR3 is made up of 16 amino acids. The trim removed 5 bases at V and 6 bases at J, leaving 9 bases unmatched. Germline lookup yields CDR1 SNHLY and CDR2 FYNNEI. The CDR3 coding sequence is TGTGCCAGCAGTCGGAGACTAGCGGGGGGGCAGGGCGAGCAGTACTTC. It codes for CASSRRLAGGQGEQYF.

The V call is TRBV4-1, the J call TRBJ2-7; possibly TRBD2 for D (5 bases). V lost 4 bases to trimming and J lost 1 base, with 14 bases between them. This CDR3 has 15 amino acids. Looked up from germline, CDR1 is MGHRA and CDR2 is YSYEKL. The CDR3 loop is CASSPSADFSYEQYF. The CDR3 DNA reads TGCGCCAGCAGCCCCTCTGCGGACTTTTCCTACGAGCAGTACTTC.

Notes on this clone: Other nucleotide sequences in the sample specify the same CDR3. This chain connects TRBV7-9 to TRBJ2-3; D is undetermined. V lost 5 bases and J lost 0, with 12 bases in between. This CDR3 is built from 15 residues. Germline V gives CDR1 SEHNR, CDR2 FQNEAQ (reference sequence). CDR3 in amino acids: CASSPGGFSTDTQYF. The DNA of the CDR3 is TGTGCCAGCAGCCCAGGTGGATTCAGCACAGATACGCAGTATTTT.

The rearrangement joins TRBV6-5 to TRBJ1-3, with D possibly matching TRBD1 (5 bases). Germline assignment: CDR1 MNHEY and CDR2 SVGAGI. Trimming took 5 bases from V and 2 from J, leaving 13 bases between them. The CDR3 consists of 15 residues. CDR3 coding DNA: TGTGCCAGCAGTCGGGTGGGGGAAGCTGGAAACACCATATATTTT. Its translation: CASSRVGEAGNTIYF.

The CDR3 region is CASSWAPGAVRYEQYF. The CDR3 DNA reads TGTGCCAGCAGCTGGGCCCCCGGGGCGGTTAGGTACGAGCAGTACTTC. The chain recombines TRBV5-6 with TRBJ2-7, with D perhaps TRBD1 or TRBD2 (5 bases each). V dropped 3 bases and J dropped 4 bases, with 20 bases sitting between them. Germline CDR1 and CDR2: SGHDT and YYEEEE. The CDR3 loop spans 16 amino acids.

This clone occurred once. The chain recombines TRBV9 with TRBJ1-1; 9 positions agree with TRBD1. The CDR3 sequence is 15 residues long. Germline V gene lookup returns CDR1 SGDLS and CDR2 YYNGEE. Germline trimming cut 4 bases from V and 5 bases from J; bases unmatched to any gene: 9. This CDR3 is CASSPEQGALTEAFF. The DNA for the CDR3 is TGTGCCAGCAGCCCCGAACAGGGGGCGCTTACTGAAGCTTTCTTT.

The chain combines TRBV6-1 with TRBJ2-3; D not resolved. CDR1 is MNHNS, CDR2 SASEGT, per germline. This CDR3 region has 13 residues. V was clipped by 3 bases and J by 3 bases, with 7 bases between them. In DNA, the CDR3 is TGTGCCAGCAGTGAGAGCCCGACAGATACGCAGTATTTT. Translating it yields CASSESPTDTQYF.

The chain carries TRBV30 and TRBJ2-7; D might be TRBD2 (6 bases). The CDR3 loop spans 13 amino acids. V lost 0 bases and J 7 bases, leaving 13 bases between the germline ends. Looked up from germline, CDR1 is GTSNPN and CDR2 is SVGIG (reference sequence). DNA of the CDR3: TGTGCCTGGAGTGTAGGACTACACGAGGAGCAGTACTTC. Translation: CAWSVGLHEEQYF.

CDR3 DNA: TGTGCCAGCAGCTTAGCTGGGGGCGAGCTTGAGCAGTTCTTC. Its protein product is CASSLAGGELEQFF. The chain links TRBV7-9 to TRBJ2-1, with D perhaps TRBD1 (6 bases). This CDR3 region has 14 residues. The germline CDR1 and CDR2 sequences are SEHNR and FQNEAQ (reference sequence). Trimming took 0 bases from V and 9 from J, leaving 12 bases between them.

This clone was picked up one time. The chain employs TRBV7-9 and TRBJ1-1; TRBD1 might be the D (5 bases). The length of the CDR3 is 14 residues. Trimming stripped 4 bases from V and 3 bases from J, with 12 bases between. Germline values: CDR1 SEHNR, CDR2 FQNEAQ (reference sequence). The chain's CDR3 is CASSSAGGYTEAFF. Here the CDR3 DNA reads TGTGCCAGCAGCTCCGCCGGGGGGTACACTGAAGCTTTCTTT.

J is TRBJ2-7 and V is TRBV7-9; the D call may be TRBD1 or TRBD2 (5 bases each). CDR3 length: 14 residues. Germline CDR1 reads SEHNR; CDR2 reads FQNEAQ (reference sequence). Trimming stripped 4 bases from V and 1 base from J, with 11 bases between. For the CDR3, the DNA is TGTGCCAGCAGCTCCCAGGGAGCATCCTACGAGCAGTACTTC. This sequence encodes CASSSQGASYEQYF.

The CDR3 sequence is CASSQVGPDTQYF. CDR3 in DNA: TGTGCCAGCAGCCAAGTCGGGCCGGATACGCAGTATTTT. This chain links TRBV14 with TRBJ2-3; D is ambiguous. CDR3 length: 13 amino acids. Germline V lookup: CDR1 SGHDN, CDR2 FVKESK. Trimming took off 1 base at V and 6 bases at J, with 8 bases between the two ends.

This clone occurred a few times. The genes are TRBV5-6 and TRBJ2-3; D gene ambiguous. The CDR3 runs to 11 residues. Trimming pared 4 bases from V and 3 bases from J, leaving 3 bases between. Germline V CDR1 and CDR2: SGHDT, YYEEEE. This chain's CDR3 is CASSMTDTQYF. CDR3 DNA sequence: TGTGCCAGCAGCATGACAGATACGCAGTATTTT.

The chain uses TRBV10-3 and TRBJ2-7; D unclear. V lost 6 bases and J lost 2, with 8 bases in between. Germline V gene sequence: CDR1 ENHRY, CDR2 SYGVKD. CDR3 size: 12 residues. The CDR3 DNA reads as TGTGCCATCAGGGCAGAGACCTACGAGCAGTACTTC. This gives the protein CAIRAETYEQYF.

The count of this clone is one. The chain recombines TRBV5-6 with TRBJ2-4; TRBD2 matches at 10 bases. The ends lost 4 bases at V and 0 bases at J; junction bases unmatched: 1. Germline V CDR1 and CDR2: SGHDT, YYEEEE. There are 15 residues in the CDR3. This CDR3 is CASSLAGVAKNIQYF. The CDR3 region has the DNA TGTGCCAGCAGCCTAGCGGGGGTAGCCAAAAACATTCAGTACTTC.

J is TRBJ2-7 and V is TRBV10-2; D gene uncertain. Looked up from germline, CDR1 is WSHSY and CDR2 is SAAADI. This CDR3 comprises 12 residues. V was trimmed by 2 bases and J by 7 bases, leaving 9 bases between them. Written as DNA, the CDR3 is TGCGCCAGCAGTGAGACGTCTCAAGAGCAGTACTTC. Translation: CASSETSQEQYF.

V and J are TRBV5-6 and TRBJ2-5; 12 nucleotides agree with TRBD1. From germline, CDR1 is SGHDT and CDR2 YYEEEE. The CDR3 length is 14 residues. Trimming took 4 bases from V and 5 from J; bases not matched to a gene: 3. The CDR3 here is CASSGTGGAETQYF. The DNA of the CDR3 is TGTGCCAGCAGCGGGACAGGGGGCGCCGAGACCCAGTACTTC.

The chain joins TRBV11-2 to TRBJ2-5; tentative D call: TRBD1 (7 bases). The J call may not be correct, given that the DNA end is closer to TRBJ2-7. This CDR3 spans 13 amino acids. Germline values: CDR1 SGHAT, CDR2 FQNNGV. The CDR3 bases are TGTGCCAGCAGCGCGGGACAGACCTACGAGCAGTACTTC. Translation: CASSAGQTYEQYF.

V gene TRBV13 combines with J gene TRBJ2-7; no firm D call. This CDR3 region has 13 residues. Trimming took 0 bases from V and 6 from J, leaving 9 bases between them. Germline V CDR1 and CDR2: PRHDT, FYEKMQ (reference sequence). The CDR3 region has the DNA TGTGCCAGCAGCTTAGGTAGGACGGCCGAGCAGTACTTC. Protein sequence: CASSLGRTAEQYF.

The chain links TRBV2 to TRBJ2-3, with D perhaps given as TRBD1 or TRBD2 (5 bases each). Germline values: CDR1 SNHLY, CDR2 FYNNEI. The V end lost 8 bases, the J end lost 0 bases, and 15 bases lay between the germline ends. The CDR3 is 15 amino acids. The CDR3 bases are TGTGCCAGCTCCGGGACCGTCGGTAGCACAGATACGCAGTATTTT. This sequence encodes CASSGTVGSTDTQYF.

The chain links TRBV6-5 to TRBJ1-1; unclear D gene. The CDR3 length is 14 residues. With 6 bases removed from V and 3 bases from J, the gap between germline ends came to 14 bases. Germline CDR1 is MNHEY and CDR2 is SVGAGI. The CDR3, as DNA: TGTGCCAGCAGGACCCAAGTTTCGTACACTGAAGCTTTCTTT. Its protein product is CASRTQVSYTEAFF.

This chain's CDR3 is CASSLTGSPYSYEQYF. Here the CDR3 DNA reads TGTGCCAGCAGCTTAACCGGGTCGCCGTACTCCTACGAGCAGTACTTC. V and J are TRBV7-2 and TRBJ2-7, with D unresolved. This CDR3 contains 16 residues. The V end was cut by 2 bases, the J end by 0 bases, with 14 bases between. Germline V gives CDR1 SGHTA, CDR2 FQGNSA.